The clone carrying this TCR beta chain appeared many times. Its cognate antigen is unknown. The data are from a study of T-cell reconstitution after alpha-beta-depleted transplantation in children. Study outcomes and limitations: Reportedly, only several hundred clones from non-depleted graft cells drove alpha-beta T-cell counts at about two months. Some patients' high day-60 TCRbeta diversity was traced to surviving recipient T cells and thymic progenitors. At one year after transplant, newly produced T cells mostly accounted for T-cell counts and diversity.

Unique molecular identifiers were used to barcode this TCRbeta library. TCRdb reprocessed the PCR reads via MiXCR and lists one record per CDR3 protein. The sample lists around 670,000 distinct CDR3 sequences; around 12% were seen once. The CDR3 has 17 residues. V lost 2 bases to trimming and J lost 3 bases; unmatched junction nucleotides: 13. Germline V CDR1 and CDR2: SGHTA, FQGNSA. The source of this sequence is a girl aged 2-10 years with congenital amegakaryocytic thrombocytopenia, due to receive a stem cell transplant. V and J are TRBV7-2 and TRBJ2-7; 7 bases match TRBD2. The sequencing here drew on PBMCs, taken before TCRalphabeta/CD19-depleted stem cell transplant. The CDR3 DNA reads TGTGCCAGCAGCTTATGGATCTTTTCCGGGAGGAACTACGAGCAGTACTTC. It specifies CASSLWIFSGRNYEQYF.